This is a list of T cell receptor beta chains from one sample in a study of T cells after yellow fever vaccination. TCRdb reanalysed the 5' RACE reads using MiXCR and keeps one entry per CDR3 protein. The sample carries around 310,000 distinct CDR3 sequences, around 3.6% recorded once. Sequenced here: PBMCs, sampled on the day of the yellow fever booster vaccination. These receptor sequences come from a man between 18 and 35 years old who received the YFV17D yellow fever vaccine. CDR3s include the opening cysteine and the closing phenylalanine or tryptophan. Fields, in order: clone size, D gene, J gene, V gene, CDR3 protein, CDR3 DNA. A D gene is named only where the DNA matches it firmly. Clone size is given for some rows only: seen once, a few or many times, or a class if the clone is expanded.

.,TRBD1,TRBJ1-2,TRBV7-9,CASSLLGQPLDGYTF,TGTGCCAGCAGCCTATTGGGACAGCCTTTGGACGGCTACACCTTC
few,.,TRBJ1-1,TRBV6-6,CASSSNQGRWTEAFF,TGTGCCAGCAGTTCTAATCAGGGGCGGTGGACTGAAGCTTTCTTT
many,.,TRBJ1-5,TRBV4-2,CASGRKPQHF,TGTGCCAGCGGAAGGAAGCCCCAGCATTTT
few,.,TRBJ2-3,TRBV20-1,CSARGWGANSSTDTQYF,TGCAGTGCTAGAGGGTGGGGGGCGAATTCTAGCACAGATACGCAGTATTTT
few,.,TRBJ1-5,TRBV24-1,CATSEGGAGGNPAQHF,TGTGCCACCAGTGAGGGGGGCGCGGGGGGCAACCCGGCCCAGCATTTT
many,.,TRBJ2-1,TRBV5-4,CASSPARAGQGEQFF,TGTGCCAGCAGCCCCGCCCGGGCAGGGCAGGGTGAGCAGTTCTTC
many,.,TRBJ2-7,TRBV3-1,CASSQGLGYEQYF,TGTGCCAGCAGCCAAGGGCTAGGGTACGAGCAGTACTTC
.,.,TRBJ2-7,TRBV5-1,CASSLYYRTEKAREQYF,TGCGCCAGCAGCTTGTACTATCGCACGGAGAAGGCCAGGGAGCAGTACTTC
many,.,TRBJ2-5,TRBV12-3/TRBV12-4,CASTMGGASGETQYF,TGTGCCAGCACCATGGGGGGGGCTAGCGGAGAGACCCAGTACTTC
many,TRBD2,TRBJ2-4,TRBV20-1,CSARGGTTSAIQYF,TGCAGTGCTAGAGGCGGGACTACCAGCGCGATTCAGTACTTC
many,TRBD1,TRBJ1-6,TRBV3-1,CASSQRQGSSPLHF,TGTGCCAGCAGCCAAAGACAGGGGAGTTCACCCCTCCACTTT
many,TRBD1,TRBJ2-7,TRBV29-1,CSVDRTGGREQYF,TGCAGCGTGGATAGGACAGGGGGCAGGGAGCAGTACTTC
few,.,TRBJ2-1,TRBV25-1,CASSDFNEQFF,TGTGCCAGCAGTGATTTTAATGAGCAGTTCTTC
many,.,TRBJ2-1,TRBV10-2,CASTRGALYNEQFF,TGCGCCAGCACACGGGGGGCACTTTACAATGAGCAGTTCTTC
.,TRBD1,TRBJ1-1,TRBV7-9,CASSSPRDRLVNTEAFF,TGTGCCAGCAGCTCCCCGCGGGACAGGTTAGTCAACACTGAAGCTTTCTTT
.,.,TRBJ2-3,TRBV4-3,CASSQERRSTDTQYF,TGCGCCAGCAGCCAAGAAAGAAGGAGCACAGATACGCAGTATTTT
.,.,TRBJ1-6,TRBV20-1,CSASGRGISSYNSPLHF,TGCAGTGCTAGTGGGAGGGGGATAAGCTCCTATAATTCACCCCTCCACTTT
few,.,TRBJ2-4,TRBV25-1,CASIAGGVTNIQYF,TGTGCCAGCATTGCAGGGGGGGTAACGAACATTCAGTACTTC
many,.,TRBJ1-1,TRBV5-1,CASSPGRRMNTEAFF,TGCGCCAGCAGCCCCGGTAGACGCATGAACACTGAAGCTTTCTTT
many,TRBD2,TRBJ2-3,TRBV12-3/TRBV12-4,CASSASGTRPDTQYF,TGTGCCAGCAGCGCCTCCGGGACTAGACCAGATACGCAGTATTTT
few,.,TRBJ1-5,TRBV4-3,CASSQEWHSNQPQHF,TGCGCCAGCAGCCAAGAATGGCATAGCAATCAGCCCCAGCATTTT
.,TRBD2,TRBJ2-3,TRBV4-1,CASSQDPASGGRDTQYF,TGCGCCAGCAGCCAAGATCCGGCTAGCGGGGGCCGGGATACGCAGTATTTT
few,.,TRBJ1-5,TRBV6-1,CASSETAGFYRNQPQHF,TGTGCCAGCAGTGAAACCGCGGGCTTTTACCGCAATCAGCCCCAGCATTTT
.,TRBD2,TRBJ2-3,TRBV7-2,CASSLEGTSGGRTQYF,TGTGCCAGCAGCTTAGAGGGTACTAGCGGGGGTCGTACGCAGTATTTT
few,.,TRBJ2-1,TRBV14,CASSPIISPGNEQFF,TGTGCCAGCAGTCCAATAATAAGTCCGGGGAATGAGCAGTTCTTC
many,.,TRBJ2-1,TRBV4-2,CASSQPWGTYNEQFF,TGTGCCAGCAGCCAGCCATGGGGGACCTACAATGAGCAGTTCTTC
many,.,TRBJ2-5,TRBV5-1,CASSLGSIWETQYF,TGCGCCAGCAGCTTGGGGAGTATCTGGGAGACCCAGTACTTC
many,TRBD1,TRBJ2-1,TRBV4-1,CASSTGQGYNEQFF,TGCGCCAGCAGCACGGGACAGGGCTACAATGAGCAGTTCTTC
many,.,TRBJ2-7,TRBV27,CASSSLKSYEQYF,TGTGCCAGCAGTTCCCTAAAGTCCTACGAGCAGTACTTC
many,TRBD2,TRBJ2-1,TRBV10-2,CASRGSGGARYNEQFF,TGCGCCAGCAGGGGGAGCGGGGGGGCCCGGTACAATGAGCAGTTCTTC
many,TRBD2,TRBJ2-3,TRBV20-1,CSAMSIAGGPVPDTQYF,TGCAGTGCAATGAGTATAGCGGGGGGGCCGGTACCAGATACGCAGTATTTT
.,TRBD2,TRBJ2-1,TRBV6-5,CASTWGGGNEQFF,TGTGCCAGCACTTGGGGGGGTGGTAATGAGCAGTTCTTC
many,TRBD2,TRBJ2-2,TRBV7-2,CASSLGGGALDELFF,TGTGCCAGCAGCTTAGGCGGGGGGGCACTCGACGAGCTGTTTTTT
.,.,TRBJ2-1,TRBV6-5,CASSQSWGAAQFF,TGTGCCAGCAGCCAAAGTTGGGGGGCCGCGCAGTTCTTC
few,TRBD1,TRBJ2-5,TRBV4-3,CASSQAQGVGETQYF,TGCGCCAGCAGCCAAGCACAGGGGGTCGGGGAGACCCAGTACTTC
.,.,TRBJ2-1,TRBV7-6,CASSLDRMGPRHEQFF,TGTGCCAGCAGCTTAGATAGGATGGGGCCTAGGCATGAGCAGTTCTTC
many,.,TRBJ1-6,TRBV11-2,CASSSTLIGAFSPLHF,TGTGCCAGCAGCTCGACCTTGATAGGGGCCTTTTCACCCCTCCACTTT
many,TRBD1,TRBJ1-5,TRBV7-2,CASSGGQNQPQHF,TGTGCCAGCAGCGGGGGACAGAATCAGCCCCAGCATTTT
.,.,TRBJ1-6,TRBV20-1,CSSQGGNSPLHF,TGCAGTAGTCAGGGAGGGAATTCACCCCTCCACTTT
.,TRBD1,TRBJ1-6,TRBV7-8,CASSNRGNSPLHF,TGTGCCAGCTCGAACAGGGGAAATTCACCCCTCCACTTT
many,.,TRBJ1-2,TRBV9,CASSSTTRDGYTF,TGTGCCAGCAGCAGCACCACAAGGGACGGCTACACCTTC
few,.,TRBJ1-1,TRBV10-3,CAISESQGGDTEAFF,TGTGCCATCAGTGAGTCACAGGGTGGGGACACTGAAGCTTTCTTT
many,.,TRBJ2-2,TRBV7-2,CASSWGAPGELFF,TGTGCCAGCAGCTGGGGAGCGCCCGGGGAGCTGTTTTTT
many,.,TRBJ2-3,TRBV19,CASSALLGWATDTQYF,TGTGCCAGTAGTGCCCTCTTGGGTTGGGCGACAGATACGCAGTATTTT
few,.,TRBJ1-1,TRBV19,CASSIPALNTEAFF,TGTGCCAGTAGTATACCTGCCTTGAACACTGAAGCTTTCTTT
.,.,TRBJ2-2,TRBV12-3/TRBV12-4,CASSLAPGFANTGELFF,TGTGCCAGCAGTTTAGCGCCGGGGTTCGCGAACACCGGGGAGCTGTTTTTT
.,.,TRBJ2-3,TRBV7-9,CASSSTALLISSTDTQYF,TGTGCCAGCAGCTCTACGGCACTCCTGATCTCTAGCACAGATACGCAGTATTTT
few,TRBD1,TRBJ2-2,TRBV14,CASSQGQGKAGELFF,TGTGCCAGCAGCCAAGGACAGGGAAAGGCCGGGGAGCTGTTTTTT
many,TRBD1,TRBJ2-1,TRBV20-1,CSAKTNYGQGNEQFF,TGCAGTGCTAAGACGAACTACGGACAGGGCAATGAGCAGTTCTTC
many,.,TRBJ1-1,TRBV24-1,CATSGEDGRFLYGEAFF,TGTGCCACCAGTGGGGAGGACGGCCGATTTTTATATGGTGAAGCTTTCTTT
many,.,TRBJ1-5,TRBV19,CASSDGVRQPQHF,TGTGCCAGTAGTGACGGGGTGAGACAGCCCCAGCATTTT